This T cell receptor beta chain appears in the sequencing data of a study of cytomegalovirus exposure and HLA in healthy donors. The PCR used 60 Vbeta and 13 Jbeta primers. Authors' processing steps: Approximately 86 million unique TCR beta chains, 10 million to 14 million shared, were counted in a later analysis. Assay used: immunoSEQ multiplex PCR; TCRdb lists only in-frame clones, some missing. V and J calls and clone size are given by that table; D and trimming were obtained from the DNA. Among roughly 200,000 clones listed, around 80% were seen once. The CDR3 contains 15 residues. The V gene's germline CDR1 is SEHNR and CDR2 FQNEAQ (reference sequence). Trimming cost V 4 bases and J 1 base, with 13 bases left between them.

The chain employs TRBV7-9 and TRBJ1-2, with D maybe TRBD1 (6 bases). The sequence derives from a woman aged 55 to 70 in good health and CMV-seropositive. The sequenced sample consisted of PBMCs. The CDR3 is CASSWGTRFNYGYTF. The CDR3 DNA is TGTGCCAGCAGCTGGGGGACACGTTTTAACTATGGCTACACCTTC.